The sequence of this T cell receptor (beta chain) was determined in a study of blood T cells in healthy people across ages. The study's findings and limits: Diversity of TCR beta correlated strongly with naive T cell percentage.

For the second PCR, which ran for roughly 7 to 11 cycles, a sample-barcoded 5' primer and a J-beta primer mix were used. A template-switch adaptor with 12 random nucleotides tagged each cDNA molecule. TCRdb re-called the 5' RACE reads with MiXCR, one entry per CDR3 protein. The profile shows some 890,000 distinct CDR3 sequences, around 29% of them singletons. Peripheral blood from each donor was collected in a volume of 8.5 to 10 milliliters. V lost 1 base to trimming and J lost 5 bases, with 12 bases between them. CDR3 size: 14 residues. Per the germline V gene, CDR1 is DFQATT and CDR2 is SNEGSKA (reference sequence). This clonotype was seen many times. The target antigen is unknown. These data also featured in a second study, about T cells of mothers and their children. This second study notes: Every mother supplied over 9 million TCR beta CDR3 reads and every child 2.5 million to 3.5 million.

The TCR comes from a woman aged 40 to 50 in good health. Input material: blood. The V call is TRBV20-1, the J call TRBJ1-5, with no clear D. CDR3 in DNA: TGCAGTGCTAGAGCTGGGCAGCGACATCAGCCCCAGCATTTT. This encodes CSARAGQRHQPQHF.